Presented here are 22 T cell receptor beta chains from one specimen sequenced in a study of OX40 agonist ivuxolimab in advanced cancers. The data were produced by immunoSEQ multiplex PCR, yet TCRdb's version contains in-frame clones alone and is incomplete. This sample yields about 71,000 clones, of which around 80% are seen a single time; approximately 5.3% belongs to the top ten. This specimen was CD4+ or CD8+ T cells sorted from blood, taken in a trial of the OX40 agonist ivuxolimab. These receptor sequences come from an adult with an advanced solid tumor such as melanoma, head and neck, liver or kidney cancer.

This clone was counted a few times. This chain joins TRBV7-2 and TRBJ2-5; 7 bases are a match to TRBD2. Germline CDR1 and CDR2: SGHTA and FQGNSA. J gave up 5 bases and V 5 bases, and 14 bases lay outside the gene matches. There are 16 residues in the CDR3. The DNA for the CDR3 is TGTGCCAGCAGCCGCCTGCTCGGGGGGTACGAGGAGACCCAGTACTTC. Its protein product is CASSRLLGGYEETQYF. Drawing the rest from reference TRBV7-2 and TRBJ2-5, the complete variable domain is GAGVSQSPSNKVTEKGKDVELRCDPISGHTALYWYRQSLGQGLEFLIYFQGNSAPDKSGLPSDRFSAERTGGSVSTLTIQRTQQEDSAVYLCASSRLLGGYEETQYFGPGTRLLVL.

The chain carries TRBV4-3 and TRBJ1-2; D unclear. Per the germline V gene, CDR1 is LGHNA and CDR2 is YSLEER. The CDR3 is made up of 14 amino acids. V lost 2 bases and J lost 1, with 8 bases in between. CDR3: CASSQTNGNYGYTF. As DNA, the CDR3 is TGCGCCAGCAGCCAAACCAACGGTAACTATGGCTACACCTTC.

The chain is built from TRBV19 and TRBJ2-1; D remains unclear. Deletions cut 7 bases from V and 4 bases from J, with 14 bases between. Germline V gives CDR1 LNHDA, CDR2 SQIVND (reference sequence). This CDR3 is built from 14 residues. This CDR3 is CASNGPRRYNEQFF. For the CDR3, the DNA is TGTGCCAGTAACGGTCCCAGGCGGTACAATGAGCAGTTCTTC. The full variable domain, with the rest looked up from reference TRBV19 and TRBJ2-1, is DGGITQSPKYLFRKEGQNVTLSCEQNLNHDAMYWYRQDPGQGLRLIYYSQIVNDFQKGDIAEGYSVSREKKESFPLTVTSAQKNPTAFYLCASNGPRRYNEQFFGPGTRLTVL.

V gene TRBV27 combines with J gene TRBJ2-7; possible D gene TRBD1, 5 bases. The CDR3 is made up of 14 amino acids. Germline lookup yields CDR1 MNHEY and CDR2 SMNVEV (reference sequence). Trimming removed 5 bases from V and 1 base from J, with 12 bases in between. CDR3 sequence (DNA): TGTGCCAGCAGTCCCGAAGGGGTATCCTACGAGCAGTACTTC. This translates into CASSPEGVSYEQYF.

The gene calls are TRBV2 and TRBJ2-7; 8 positions match TRBD1. The CDR3 is 16 amino acids. J lost 3 bases, V lost 1 base, and 8 bases had no gene match. Germline loops: CDR1 SNHLY, CDR2 FYNNEI. The CDR3 coding sequence is TGTGCCAGCAGTGAAGTGGGGCAGGGGGCACGCTACGAGCAGTACTTC. Its protein product is CASSEVGQGARYEQYF.

This clone occurred a few times. A far larger clone is only one base removed, so a read error is likely. Other DNA sequences in this specimen translate into the identical CDR3. The CDR3 nucleotides are TGTGCCAGCAGCGGAGTTGGGGGGGCGGGCACTGAAGCTTTCTTT. It codes for CASSGVGGAGTEAFF. The rearrangement joins TRBV9 to TRBJ1-1; a weak D match, TRBD1 (6 bases). The V gene's germline CDR1 is SGDLS and CDR2 YYNGEE. The CDR3 contains 15 residues. Trimming shortened V by 3 bases and J by 4 bases, and 16 bases separated the two germline ends.

This clone was seen a handful of times. The rearrangement joins TRBV7-2 to TRBJ2-3; TRBD1 is a possible D gene (5 bases). Trimming shortened V by 3 bases and J by 3 bases, and 10 bases separated the two germline ends. The V gene's germline CDR1 is SGHTA and CDR2 FQGNSA. The CDR3 covers 14 residues. CDR3 residues: CASSLGLLTDTQYF. CDR3 DNA sequence: TGTGCCAGCAGCTTGGGGCTACTTACAGATACGCAGTATTTT.

This sequence joins TRBV19 and TRBJ1-6; 7 nucleotides match TRBD1. The CDR3 consists of 16 residues. Per the germline V gene, CDR1 is LNHDA and CDR2 is SQIVND (reference sequence). V lost 5 bases and J lost 6; bases outside the gene matches: 10. CDR3 region: CASSPIVGTVNSPLHF. The CDR3 nucleotides are TGTGCCAGTAGTCCGATCGTCGGGACAGTTAATTCACCCCTCCACTTT.

The genes are TRBV5-1 and TRBJ1-1; D not resolved. Germline CDR1 is SGHRS and CDR2 is YFSETQ. Trimming stripped 1 base from V and 5 bases from J, with 9 bases between. The CDR3 contains 13 residues. This CDR3 reads CASSLQELTEAFF. The CDR3 DNA reads as TGCGCCAGCAGCTTGCAGGAGCTAACTGAAGCTTTCTTT.

At least ten counts were recorded for this clone. The chain couples TRBV15 to TRBJ1-1, with D unresolved. CDR1 and CDR2 (germline): LNHNV, YYDKDF (reference sequence). V shed 1 base and J shed 4 bases, with 10 bases lying between them. CDR3 size: 14 residues. CDR3 nucleotide sequence: TGTGCCACCAGCAGAGGGGGATCCGCCACTGAAGCTTTCTTT. Encoded protein: CATSRGGSATEAFF.

The V call is TRBV4-3, the J call TRBJ2-7, with no clear D. Germline CDR1 and CDR2: LGHNA and YSLEER. V lost 0 bases and J 4 bases, leaving 10 bases between the germline ends. This CDR3 is 14 amino acids long. CDR3 region: CASSQDLGFYEQYF. The CDR3 DNA reads as TGCGCCAGCAGCCAAGATCTTGGGTTTTACGAGCAGTACTTC.

The chain links TRBV15 to TRBJ2-7; TRBD2 matches at 12 bases. CDR3 length: 15 amino acids. V shed 0 bases and J 3 bases; nucleotides not matched to a gene: 0. Germline CDR1 LNHNV, CDR2 YYDKDF (reference sequence). The CDR3 here is CATSRELAGGYEQYF. CDR3 bases: TGTGCCACCAGCAGAGAACTAGCGGGAGGCTACGAGCAGTACTTC.

This chain joins TRBV7-9 and TRBJ1-5; D call uncertain. Germline lookup yields CDR1 SEHNR and CDR2 FQNEAQ (reference sequence). CDR3 size: 13 residues. Trimming removed 1 base from V and 3 bases from J, with 4 bases in between. CDR3 protein: CASSLGFNQPQHF. The DNA for the CDR3 is TGTGCCAGCAGCTTAGGATTCAATCAGCCCCAGCATTTT.

This sequence joins TRBV30 and TRBJ2-7; D remains ambiguous. Germline-derived CDR1 and CDR2 are GTSNPN and SVGIG (reference sequence). Trimming removed 1 base from V and 0 bases from J, with 7 bases in between. CDR3 length equals 13 residues. The CDR3 reads CAWSGVSSYEQYF. For the CDR3, the DNA is TGTGCCTGGAGTGGGGTCAGCTCCTACGAGCAGTACTTC.

In this sample, this clone turned up once. The V and J genes are TRBV6-5 and TRBJ1-3; D is unresolved. The V gene lost 8 bases and the J gene lost 5 bases, with 13 bases spanning the gap. The V gene's germline CDR1 is MNHEY and CDR2 SVGAGI. The CDR3 extends over 13 amino acids. CDR3 nucleotide sequence: TGTGCCAGCGGCCCCGGACTTCGAAACACCATATATTTT. As protein: CASGPGLRNTIYF.

V gene TRBV6-4 combines with J gene TRBJ2-3; 7 bases map to TRBD1. The germline V gene has CDR1 MRHNA and CDR2 SNTAGT. The junction had 11 bases not matched to a gene; V was cut back by 6 bases and J by 5 bases. There are 15 residues in the CDR3. The CDR3 DNA reads TGTGCCAGCAGACGACGACAGGGTCCCGGAGATACGCAGTATTTT. Protein sequence: CASRRRQGPGDTQYF.

This clone was recorded a few times. This chain connects TRBV4-1 to TRBJ1-1; TRBD1 matches 7 bases. The V and J ends lost 5 bases and 3 bases, in that order; junction bases with no gene match: 3. This CDR3 spans 13 amino acids. The germline V gene encodes CDR1 MGHRA and CDR2 YSYEKL. In nucleotides, the CDR3 is TGCGCCAGCAGCTGGGACAGTTACACTGAAGCTTTCTTT. Protein sequence: CASSWDSYTEAFF.

In this sample, this clone turned up once. The gene calls are TRBV5-1 and TRBJ2-1; 8 bases align to TRBD2. V shed 0 bases, J shed 3 bases, and the junction held 2 bases outside the gene matches. The length of the CDR3 is 15 residues. Germline V gives CDR1 SGHRS, CDR2 YFSETQ. This CDR3 reads CASSLVAGNYNEQFF. CDR3 nucleotide sequence: TGCGCCAGCAGCTTGGTAGCGGGGAACTACAATGAGCAGTTCTTC.

Only one count was recorded for this clone. The rearrangement joins TRBV9 to TRBJ2-2; 9 bases align to TRBD2. Looked up from germline, CDR1 is SGDLS and CDR2 is YYNGEE. The CDR3 runs 16 residues. V shed 0 bases and J 6 bases; nucleotides not matched to a gene: 6. CDR3 sequence: CASSVGGRAIAGELFF. CDR3 DNA: TGTGCCAGCAGCGTAGGCGGGAGGGCCATAGCCGGGGAGCTGTTTTTT.

The V call is TRBV10-1, the J call TRBJ2-1, with 10 nucleotides matching TRBD2. Germline-derived CDR1 and CDR2 are WNHNN and SYGVQD (reference sequence). CDR3 length: 17 residues. The J segment lost 5 bases and the V segment lost 2 bases, leaving 9 bases of the junction unmatched. The CDR3 DNA reads as TGCGCCAGCAGTGAGAGTATCGGGACTAGCGCCAACAATGAGCAGTTCTTC. Protein sequence: CASSESIGTSANNEQFF.

The V gene is TRBV2, the J gene TRBJ1-1, with D possibly TRBD1 on 6 matching bases. V gave up 3 bases and J gave up 11 bases, with 19 bases separating them. Germline CDR1 is SNHLY and CDR2 is FYNNEI. The CDR3 sequence is 14 residues long. The CDR3 region has the DNA TGTGCCAGCAGTGAGAATGTGGGCAGGGGAACGGCTTTCTTT. Amino acid sequence: CASSENVGRGTAFF. The full variable domain, completed using reference TRBV2 and TRBJ1-1, is EPEVTQTPSHQVTQMGQEVILRCVPISNHLYFYWYRQILGQKVEFLVSFYNNEISEKSEIFDDQFSVERPDGSNFTLKIRSTKLEDSAMYFCASSENVGRGTAFFGQGTRLTVV.

V usage is TRBV19 and J usage is TRBJ1-5; TRBD1 is a possible D gene (5 bases). This CDR3 is 15 amino acids long. Trimming pared 7 bases from V and 3 bases from J, leaving 16 bases between. Germline V CDR1 and CDR2: LNHDA, SQIVND (reference sequence). CDR3 coding DNA: TGTGCCAGTAACACTTGGGGGGGATACAATCAGCCCCAGCATTTT. Translated: CASNTWGGYNQPQHF.